The present TCR beta chain was sequenced within a study of circulating CD8 cells and anti-PD-1 response in melanoma. The QIAseq Immune Repertoire TCR panel built the libraries from around 15 ng of total RNA. One entry per CDR3 protein results from TCRdb running MiXCR on the reads. The sample lists about 1,700 distinct CDR3 sequences, approximately 6.8% seen once, with 8% to 10% in the top ten. This CDR3 is built from 14 residues. Trimming cost V 2 bases and J 2 bases, with 4 bases left between them. In germline, CDR1 is MNHEY, CDR2 SMNVEV (reference sequence). Four subsets defined by PD-1 and/or TIGIT were sorted from live CD3+CD8+TCRalphabeta+ cells. By its share, this clonotype is medium-sized.

This material consisted of CD8+ T cells from PBMCs, taken at baseline or after one month of anti-PD-1 therapy (not recorded which). This chain connects TRBV27 to TRBJ2-6; no reliable D call. The source of this sequence is a human donor with melanoma. The DNA of the CDR3 is TGTGCCAGCAGTTTAGGGGCTGGGGCCAACGTCCTGACTTTC. Encoded protein: CASSLGAGANVLTF.